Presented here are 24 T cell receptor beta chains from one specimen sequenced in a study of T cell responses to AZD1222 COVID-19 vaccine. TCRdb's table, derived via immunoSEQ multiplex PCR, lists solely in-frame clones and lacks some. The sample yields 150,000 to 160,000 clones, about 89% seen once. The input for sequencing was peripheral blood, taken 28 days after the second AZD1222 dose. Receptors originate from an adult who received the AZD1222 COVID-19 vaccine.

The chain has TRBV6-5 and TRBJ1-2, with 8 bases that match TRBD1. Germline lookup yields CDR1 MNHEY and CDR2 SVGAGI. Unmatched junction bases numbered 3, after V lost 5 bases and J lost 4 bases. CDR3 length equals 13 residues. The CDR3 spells CASSQQGGYGYTF. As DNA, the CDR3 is TGTGCCAGCAGTCAACAGGGGGGCTATGGCTACACCTTC.

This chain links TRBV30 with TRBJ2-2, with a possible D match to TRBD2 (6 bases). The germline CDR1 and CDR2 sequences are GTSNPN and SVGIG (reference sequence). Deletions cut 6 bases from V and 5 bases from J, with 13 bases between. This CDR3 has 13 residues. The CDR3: CACQAGRTGELFF. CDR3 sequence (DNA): TGTGCCTGCCAGGCGGGGCGTACCGGGGAGCTGTTTTTT.

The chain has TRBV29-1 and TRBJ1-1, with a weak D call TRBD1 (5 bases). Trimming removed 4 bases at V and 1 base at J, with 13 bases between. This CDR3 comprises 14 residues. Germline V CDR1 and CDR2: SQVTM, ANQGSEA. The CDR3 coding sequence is TGCAGCGTTGTCAGTTCCGGGACGAACACTGAAGCTTTCTTT. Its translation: CSVVSSGTNTEAFF.

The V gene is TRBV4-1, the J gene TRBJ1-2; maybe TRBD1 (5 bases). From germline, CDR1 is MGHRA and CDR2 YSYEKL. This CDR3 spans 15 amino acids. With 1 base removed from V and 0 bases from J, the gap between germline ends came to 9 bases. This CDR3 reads CASSQGEQANYGYTF. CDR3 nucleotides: TGCGCCAGCAGCCAAGGAGAACAGGCTAACTATGGCTACACCTTC.

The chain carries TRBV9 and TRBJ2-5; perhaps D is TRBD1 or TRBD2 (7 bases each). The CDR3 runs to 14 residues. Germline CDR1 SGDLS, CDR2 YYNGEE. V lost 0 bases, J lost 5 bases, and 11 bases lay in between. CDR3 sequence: CASSVGQGGETQYF. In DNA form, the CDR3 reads TGTGCCAGCAGCGTAGGGCAGGGGGGGGAGACCCAGTACTTC.

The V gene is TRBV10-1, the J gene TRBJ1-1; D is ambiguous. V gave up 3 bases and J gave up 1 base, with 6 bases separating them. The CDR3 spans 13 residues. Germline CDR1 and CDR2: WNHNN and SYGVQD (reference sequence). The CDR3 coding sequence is TGCGCCAGCAGTGACAGGACGAACACTGAAGCTTTCTTT. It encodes CASSDRTNTEAFF.

The CDR3 bases are TGTGCCAGCAGCCCGCGACAGGGCGGAAACTATGGCTACACCTTC. Encoded protein: CASSPRQGGNYGYTF. This chain connects TRBV9 to TRBJ1-2; TRBD1 matches 7 bases. CDR3 length: 15 amino acids. From germline, CDR1 is SGDLS and CDR2 YYNGEE. The junction had 8 bases not matched to a gene; V was cut back by 4 bases and J by 2 bases.

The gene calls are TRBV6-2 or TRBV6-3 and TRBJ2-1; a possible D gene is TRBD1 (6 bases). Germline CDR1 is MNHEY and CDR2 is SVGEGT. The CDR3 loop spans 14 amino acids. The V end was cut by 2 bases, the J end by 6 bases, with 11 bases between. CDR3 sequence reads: CASSYLRRGNEQFF. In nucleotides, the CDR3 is TGTGCCAGCAGTTACCTCCGCAGGGGCAATGAGCAGTTCTTC.

The CDR3 DNA follows: TGTGCCAGCAGTCCTAGCGGGAGGAATGAGCAGTTCTTC. Translating it yields CASSPSGRNEQFF. This chain links TRBV27 with TRBJ2-1, with 11 bases aligning to TRBD2. The germline CDR1 and CDR2 sequences are MNHEY and SMNVEV (reference sequence). The CDR3 is made up of 13 amino acids. J was trimmed by 7 bases and V by 5 bases; bases with no gene match: 1.

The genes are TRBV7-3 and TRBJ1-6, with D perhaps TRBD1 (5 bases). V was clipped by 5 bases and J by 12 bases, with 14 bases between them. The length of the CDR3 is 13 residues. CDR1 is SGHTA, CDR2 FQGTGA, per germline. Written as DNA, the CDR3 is TGTGCCAGCAGCCCAGGGAGGGGCCGACCCCTCCACTTT. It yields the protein CASSPGRGRPLHF. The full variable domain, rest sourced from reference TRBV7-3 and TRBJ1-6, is GAGVSQTPSNKVTEKGKYVELRCDPISGHTALYWYRQSLGQGPEFLIYFQGTGAADDSGLPNDRFFAVRPEGSVSTLKIQRTERGDSAVYLCASSPGRGRPLHFGNGTRLTVT.

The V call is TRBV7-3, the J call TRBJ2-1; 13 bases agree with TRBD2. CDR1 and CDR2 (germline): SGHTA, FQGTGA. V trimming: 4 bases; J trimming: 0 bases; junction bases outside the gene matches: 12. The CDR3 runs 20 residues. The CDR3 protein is CASSSIGTSGTRSSYNEQFF. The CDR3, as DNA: TGTGCCAGCAGCTCGATCGGGACTAGCGGGACCCGAAGCTCCTACAATGAGCAGTTCTTC.

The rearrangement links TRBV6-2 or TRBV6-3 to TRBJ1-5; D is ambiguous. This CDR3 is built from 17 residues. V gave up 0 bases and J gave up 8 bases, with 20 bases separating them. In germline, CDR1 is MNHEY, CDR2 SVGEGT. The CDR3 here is CASSYSGISPEREPQHF. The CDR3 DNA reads TGTGCCAGCAGTTACTCGGGAATCTCTCCCGAGCGGGAGCCCCAGCATTTT.

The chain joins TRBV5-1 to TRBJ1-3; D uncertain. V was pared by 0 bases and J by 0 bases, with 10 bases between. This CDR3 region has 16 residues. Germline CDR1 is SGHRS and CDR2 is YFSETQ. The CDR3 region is CASSLVSATSGNTIYF. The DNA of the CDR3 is TGCGCCAGCAGCTTGGTTTCAGCCACCTCTGGAAACACCATATATTTT.

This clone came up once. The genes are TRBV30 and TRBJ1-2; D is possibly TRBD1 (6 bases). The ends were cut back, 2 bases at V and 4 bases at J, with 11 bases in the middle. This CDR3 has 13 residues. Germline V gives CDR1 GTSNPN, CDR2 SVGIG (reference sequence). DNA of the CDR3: TGTGCCTGGAGTCAAGGGGGGTTCTATGGCTACACCTTC. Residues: CAWSQGGFYGYTF. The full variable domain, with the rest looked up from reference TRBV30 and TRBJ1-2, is SQTIHQWPATLVQPVGSPLSLECTVEGTSNPNLYWYRQAAGRGLQLLFYSVGIGQISSEVPQNLSASRPQDRQFILSSKKLLLSDSGFYLCAWSQGGFYGYTFGSGTRLTVV.

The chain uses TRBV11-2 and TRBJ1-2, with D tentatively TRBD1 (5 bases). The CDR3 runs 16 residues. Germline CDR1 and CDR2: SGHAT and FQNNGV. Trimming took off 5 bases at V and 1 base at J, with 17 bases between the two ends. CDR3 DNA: TGTGCCAGCAGCAAAAACGGGGCAGCCATTAACTATGGCTACACCTTC. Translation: CASSKNGAAINYGYTF. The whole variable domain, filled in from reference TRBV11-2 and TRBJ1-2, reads EAGVAQSPRYKIIEKRQSVAFWCNPISGHATLYWYQQILGQGPKLLIQFQNNGVVDDSQLPKDRFSAERLKGVDSTLKIQPAKLEDSAVYLCASSKNGAAINYGYTFGSGTRLTVV.

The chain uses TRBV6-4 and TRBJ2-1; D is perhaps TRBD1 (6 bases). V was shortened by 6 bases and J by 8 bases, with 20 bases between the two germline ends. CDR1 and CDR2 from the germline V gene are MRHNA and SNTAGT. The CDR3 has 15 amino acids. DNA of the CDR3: TGTGCCAGCAGGATGACAGGTCGGGCTATAGATGAGCAGTTCTTC. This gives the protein CASRMTGRAIDEQFF.

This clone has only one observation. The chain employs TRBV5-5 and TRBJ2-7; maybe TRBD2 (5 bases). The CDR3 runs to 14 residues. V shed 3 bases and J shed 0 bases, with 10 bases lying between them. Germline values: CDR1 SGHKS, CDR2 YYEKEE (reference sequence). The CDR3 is CASSSDSSSYEQYF. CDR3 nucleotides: TGTGCCAGCAGCTCGGACTCCTCCTCCTACGAGCAGTACTTC.

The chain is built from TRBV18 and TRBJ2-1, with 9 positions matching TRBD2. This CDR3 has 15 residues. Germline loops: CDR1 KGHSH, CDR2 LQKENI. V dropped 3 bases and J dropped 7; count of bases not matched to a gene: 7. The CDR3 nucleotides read TGTGCCAGCTCACCCGCTAGCGGGGTAGGTAATGAGCAGTTCTTC. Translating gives CASSPASGVGNEQFF.

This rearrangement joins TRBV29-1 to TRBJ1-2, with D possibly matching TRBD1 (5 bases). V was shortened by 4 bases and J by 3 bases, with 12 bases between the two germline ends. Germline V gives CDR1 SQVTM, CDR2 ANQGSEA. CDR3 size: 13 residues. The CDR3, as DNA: TGCAGCGTTGTCGGAGGGGCAGACTATGGCTACACCTTC. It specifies CSVVGGADYGYTF.

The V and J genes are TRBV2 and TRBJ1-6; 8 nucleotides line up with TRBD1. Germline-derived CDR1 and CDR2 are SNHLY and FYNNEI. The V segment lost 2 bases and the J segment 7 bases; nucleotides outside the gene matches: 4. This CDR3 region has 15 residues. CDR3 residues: CASSETGGWNSPLHF. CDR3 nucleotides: TGTGCCAGCAGTGAAACAGGGGGTTGGAATTCACCCCTCCACTTT.

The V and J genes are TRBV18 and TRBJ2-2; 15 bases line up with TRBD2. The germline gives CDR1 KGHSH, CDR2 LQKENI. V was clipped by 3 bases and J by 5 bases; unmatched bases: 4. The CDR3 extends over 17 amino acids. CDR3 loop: CASSPAGLAGGTGELFF. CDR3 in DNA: TGTGCCAGCTCACCTGCGGGACTAGCGGGAGGAACCGGGGAGCTGTTTTTT.

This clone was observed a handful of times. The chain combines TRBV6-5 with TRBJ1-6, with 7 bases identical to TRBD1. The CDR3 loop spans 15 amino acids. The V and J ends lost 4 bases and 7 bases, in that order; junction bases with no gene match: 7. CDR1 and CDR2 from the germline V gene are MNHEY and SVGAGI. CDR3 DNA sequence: TGTGCCAGCAGTTTTGGGGACAGCAGGAATTCACCCCTCCACTTT. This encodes CASSFGDSRNSPLHF.

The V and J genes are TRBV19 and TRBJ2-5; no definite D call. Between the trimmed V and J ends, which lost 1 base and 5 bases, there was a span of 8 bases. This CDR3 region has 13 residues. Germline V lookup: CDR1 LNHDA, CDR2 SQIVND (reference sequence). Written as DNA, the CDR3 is TGTGCCAGTAGTATAGTTGGGGTGGAGACCCAGTACTTC. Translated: CASSIVGVETQYF.

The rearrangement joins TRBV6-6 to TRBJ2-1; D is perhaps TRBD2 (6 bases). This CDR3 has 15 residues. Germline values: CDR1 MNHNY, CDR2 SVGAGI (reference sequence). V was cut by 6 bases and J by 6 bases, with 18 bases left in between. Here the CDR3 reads CASSSGGITTNEQFF. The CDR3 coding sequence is TGTGCCAGCAGCTCTGGAGGGATCACGACCAATGAGCAGTTCTTC.